The rows below give T cell receptor beta chains drawn from one sample of a study of shared clonotypes between healthy human individuals. Data came from immunoSEQ multiplex PCR; TCRdb stores just in-frame clones and leaves some out. This sample has 950,000 to 1,300,000 clones, with 65% to 75% found just once. Material: memory CD4+ T cells sorted from blood. These receptors all come from a man between 18 and 29 years old in good health. Both conserved end residues are trimmed from each CDR3. The order of the fields is V gene, CDR3 protein.

v_gene: TRBV7-2; CDR3aa: ASSPRALLGGDTQY
v_gene: TRBV18; CDR3aa: ASSLGQNNEQF
v_gene: TRBV2; CDR3aa: ASWGSTGSYEQY
v_gene: TRBV2; CDR3aa: ASTGGGANNYEQY
v_gene: TRBV7-9; CDR3aa: ASSPKTGYYGYT
v_gene: TRBV4-1; CDR3aa: ASSHPADTQY
v_gene: TRBV4-1; CDR3aa: ASSQDTLAGGIGETQY
v_gene: TRBV10-3; CDR3aa: AISGDRANEAF
v_gene: TRBV4-2; CDR3aa: ASSQDDSNQPQH
v_gene: TRBV2; CDR3aa: ASNVQNEQY
v_gene: TRBV5-4; CDR3aa: ASSARTSGTDTQY
v_gene: TRBV11-2; CDR3aa: ASSPGLAAGELF
v_gene: TRBV5-6; CDR3aa: ASSFWTGVSYEQY
v_gene: TRBV19; CDR3aa: ASSPGRPNTEAF
v_gene: TRBV4-2; CDR3aa: ASSQADRDYGYT
v_gene: TRBV11-2; CDR3aa: ASSLADSGAYEQY
v_gene: TRBV2; CDR3aa: ASSDGVTSEAF
v_gene: TRBV6-1; CDR3aa: ASNLDLGEQF
v_gene: TRBV7-2; CDR3aa: ASSRSGKLF
v_gene: TRBV30; CDR3aa: AWRDGFPMNTEAF
v_gene: TRBV5-1; CDR3aa: ASSASSEGEAF
v_gene: TRBV7-2; CDR3aa: ASTGQHNEQF
v_gene: TRBV11-2; CDR3aa: ASSLMRGSSGNTIY
v_gene: TRBV7-9; CDR3aa: ASSPGTAPKGNTEAF
v_gene: TRBV29-1; CDR3aa: SVGNLNYGYT
v_gene: TRBV5-1; CDR3aa: ASSLAPPLGQETQY
v_gene: TRBV7-3; CDR3aa: ASSPRLGGEIGELF
v_gene: TRBV27; CDR3aa: ASSLGGEAF
v_gene: TRBV28; CDR3aa: ATRTDGNYGYT
v_gene: TRBV6-1; CDR3aa: ASSEILGPISGNTIY
v_gene: TRBV30; CDR3aa: AWSTPDKYNSPLH
v_gene: TRBV10-3; CDR3aa: AISEATQGYEQY
v_gene: TRBV6-6; CDR3aa: ASGSGQMQTEAF
v_gene: TRBV7-8; CDR3aa: ASSPQAAGGPEQY
v_gene: TRBV4-1; CDR3aa: ASSQDRTSGVLTDTQY
v_gene: TRBV4-1; CDR3aa: ASSLGTGDYNEQF
v_gene: TRBV11-2; CDR3aa: ASSSNSGGAGETQY
v_gene: TRBV5-1; CDR3aa: ASSLEAVDSYSPMAGGRDTQY
v_gene: TRBV5-1; CDR3aa: ASSRDGATLYEQY
v_gene: TRBV4-2; CDR3aa: ASSRERGRDEQY
v_gene: TRBV10-3; CDR3aa: AISEVAYGYT
v_gene: TRBV6-1; CDR3aa: ASTSGAWANTEAF
v_gene: TRBV10-2; CDR3aa: ASSEWASGTNEQF
v_gene: TRBV4-1; CDR3aa: ASSHPQGASNTGELF
v_gene: TRBV7-7; CDR3aa: ASSLGRTSSYNEQF
v_gene: TRBV13; CDR3aa: ASRYSGNTIY
v_gene: TRBV7-2; CDR3aa: ASSLAGGLNSPLH
v_gene: TRBV16; CDR3aa: ASSQLGTGMSQPQH
v_gene: TRBV28; CDR3aa: ASSFFRSSGNTIY
v_gene: TRBV19; CDR3aa: ASSVGGDTEAF
v_gene: TRBV10-1; CDR3aa: ASRPDRANTGELF
v_gene: TRBV19; CDR3aa: ASSIVGSGPNIQY
v_gene: TRBV5-1; CDR3aa: ASSSSGQGIDEQY